This T cell receptor (beta chain) was recorded in a study of blood T cell repertoires in COVID-19. For the study at large: Both acute and convalescent COVID-19 samples were obtained from the United States, Italy and Spain. The cDNA or gDNA used as material had been derived from T cells, B-cell-depleted T cells, or PBMCs.

In the original analysis: Amplification of reference gene primers was used by the study to estimate nucleated cell counts. Profiled with immunoSEQ multiplex PCR; TCRdb holds only in-frame clones, not every one. That table is the source of V, J and clone size, and D and trimming were worked out from the DNA. This sample has about 240,000 clones, with about four fifths found just once. The sequencing input was peripheral blood. The receptor was derived from a woman in her 70s with acute or convalescent COVID-19.

The CDR3 here is CASSQDRPGAFF. The CDR3 nucleotides read TGTGCCAGCTCCCAGGACAGGCCAGGAGCTTTCTTT. The genes are TRBV18 and TRBJ1-1, with 7 bases aligning to TRBD1. V shed 6 bases, J shed 10 bases, and the junction held 8 bases outside the gene matches. The CDR3 runs 12 residues. Germline CDR1 and CDR2: KGHSH and LQKENI.